This T cell receptor (beta chain) came from a study of shared clonotypes between healthy human individuals. The overall study: In total, the donors were a couple of women and three men aged 18 to 49.

This clone was detected a few times. Terminally differentiated effector memory CD45RA+ cells were excluded from the naive CD8 cells, which were CD45RO-negative and positively selected for CCR7. Every donor, a Caucasian adult, lived in Nashville, Tennessee. Each subset's genomic DNA was shared equally among a number of immunoSEQ plates. Methods used by the authors: ImmunoSEQ junction-only sequences lacked quality scores, so their filtering differed. Only in-frame clones appear in the TCRdb table, and some are missing; sequencing was by immunoSEQ multiplex PCR. V, J and clone size were drawn from that table, and D and trimming were deduced from the DNA. Among about 2.2 million clones listed, 90% to 95% were seen once. The CDR3 consists of 10 residues. Germline V lookup: CDR1 MNHEY, CDR2 SMNVEV (reference sequence). The ends were cut back, 7 bases at V and 8 bases at J, with 8 bases in the middle.

The sequence came from a man younger than 35 in good health. Some clones in this sample may be carry-over from other donors' samples. The chain links TRBV27 to TRBJ1-2; D unresolved. Sequencing was performed on naive CD8+ T cells from PBMCs. The CDR3 spells CASTAGGYTF. The DNA of the CDR3 is TGTGCCAGCACTGCTGGGGGCTACACCTTC.